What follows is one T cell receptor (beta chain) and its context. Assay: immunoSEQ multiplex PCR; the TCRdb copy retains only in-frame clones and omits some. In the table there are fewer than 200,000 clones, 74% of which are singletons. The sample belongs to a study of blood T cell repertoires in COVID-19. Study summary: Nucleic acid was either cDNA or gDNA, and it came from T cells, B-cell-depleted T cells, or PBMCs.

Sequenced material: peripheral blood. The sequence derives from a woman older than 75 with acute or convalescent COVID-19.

CDR3 sequence reads: CASSPPDGNEQFF. The CDR3 DNA sequence: TGTGCCAGCAGCCCTCCCGACGGGAATGAGCAGTTCTTC. The V and J genes are TRBV5-4 and TRBJ2-1; no reliable D call. Germline CDR1 and CDR2: SGHNT and YYREEE (reference sequence). This CDR3 region has 13 residues. V was cut by 4 bases and J by 7 bases, with 12 bases left in between.